The subject of this entry is one T cell receptor beta chain. The record originates from a study of T cell changes during pregnancy in multiple sclerosis. The germline V gene has CDR1 GTSNPN and CDR2 SVGIG (reference sequence). V lost 5 bases and J lost 0, with 10 bases in between. The CDR3 runs 13 residues. Profiling relied on immunoSEQ multiplex PCR, and the TCRdb table lists in-frame clones only, not all of them. This sample yields about 60,000 clones, of which around 90% are seen a single time; about 0.88% belongs to the top ten. The V gene is TRBV30, the J gene TRBJ1-1; weak D call: TRBD1 (6 bases). The clonotype comes from a female donor with multiple sclerosis, enrolled in a pregnancy study. Sequencing used peripheral blood, obtained before pregnancy. CDR3: CAWVGQLNTEAFF. The CDR3 DNA sequence: TGTGCCTGGGTCGGACAGCTGAACACTGAAGCTTTCTTT. The entire variable domain, with the rest obtained from reference TRBV30 and TRBJ1-1, is as follows: SQTIHQWPATLVQPVGSPLSLECTVEGTSNPNLYWYRQAAGRGLQLLFYSVGIGQISSEVPQNLSASRPQDRQFILSSKKLLLSDSGFYLCAWVGQLNTEAFFGQGTRLTVV.